The 5 T cell receptor beta chains below come from one sample, sequenced in a study of blood T cell repertoires in COVID-19. The assay was immunoSEQ multiplex PCR, and TCRdb's table has in-frame clones only and misses some. The sample includes some 380,000 clones, 70% to 90% of them seen just once. The sample comprised PBMCs or T cells enriched from blood (not recorded which). Receptors originate from a young man who had recovered from COVID-19.

This clone showed up many times. The chain links TRBV5-3 to TRBJ2-2; 11 nucleotides align to TRBD2. TRBV5-3 is an ORF; its function is uncertain. The CDR3 extends over 14 amino acids. J was trimmed by 6 bases and V by 4 bases; bases with no gene match: 2. The CDR3 loop reads CARSLSGGAGELFF. As DNA, the CDR3 is TGTGCCAGAAGCCTTAGCGGGGGGGCCGGGGAGCTGTTTTTT.

The chain combines TRBV19 with TRBJ2-6, with D possibly matching TRBD1 (6 bases). The V gene lost 11 bases and the J gene lost 2 bases, with 16 bases spanning the gap. The germline CDR1 and CDR2 sequences are LNHDA and SQIVND (reference sequence). This CDR3 contains 15 residues. This CDR3 reads CASMDGGAGANVLTF. In DNA form, the CDR3 reads TGTGCCTCGATGGATGGGGGCGCTGGGGCCAACGTCCTGACTTTC.

The V and J genes are TRBV27 and TRBJ1-1, with D possibly TRBD1 on 5 matching bases. CDR3 size: 15 residues. CDR1 is MNHEY and CDR2 is SMNVEV in the germline V gene (reference sequence). V was clipped by 2 bases and J by 2 bases, with 12 bases between them. The CDR3 DNA reads TGTGCCAGCAGTTTAGGATGGGGGGACAACACTGAAGCTTTCTTT. Amino acids: CASSLGWGDNTEAFF.

This rearrangement joins TRBV3-1 (or the pseudogene TRBV3-2) to TRBJ2-2; no clear D. Germline CDR1 reads LGHDT; CDR2 reads YNNKEL (reference sequence). V lost 7 bases to trimming and J lost 4 bases, with 16 bases between them. The CDR3 is 15 residues long. The CDR3 here is CASTPGAMGTGELFF. CDR3 bases: TGTGCCAGCACCCCAGGCGCGATGGGCACCGGGGAGCTGTTTTTT.

The genes are TRBV6-5 and TRBJ2-7; 9 bases agree with TRBD1. J was trimmed by 2 bases and V by 1 base; bases with no gene match: 3. The CDR3 length is 15 residues. Germline V gene sequence: CDR1 MNHEY, CDR2 SVGAGI. The CDR3 spells CASSYFGTGTYEQYF. CDR3 DNA: TGTGCCAGCAGTTACTTTGGGACAGGGACCTACGAGCAGTACTTC.